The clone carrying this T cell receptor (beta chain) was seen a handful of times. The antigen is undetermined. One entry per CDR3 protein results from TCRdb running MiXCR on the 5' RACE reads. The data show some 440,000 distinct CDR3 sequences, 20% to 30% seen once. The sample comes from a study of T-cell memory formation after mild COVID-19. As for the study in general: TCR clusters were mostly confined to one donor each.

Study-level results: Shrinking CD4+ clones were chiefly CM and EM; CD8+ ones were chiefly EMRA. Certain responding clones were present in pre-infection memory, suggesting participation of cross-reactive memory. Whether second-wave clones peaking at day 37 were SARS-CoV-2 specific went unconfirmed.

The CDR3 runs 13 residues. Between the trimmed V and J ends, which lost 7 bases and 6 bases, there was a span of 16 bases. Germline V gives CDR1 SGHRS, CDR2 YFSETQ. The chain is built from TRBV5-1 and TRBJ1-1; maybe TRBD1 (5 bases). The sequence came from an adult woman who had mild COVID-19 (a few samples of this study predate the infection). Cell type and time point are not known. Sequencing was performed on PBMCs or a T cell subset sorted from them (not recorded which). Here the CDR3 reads CASGQGRVAEAFF. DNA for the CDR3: TGCGCCAGCGGACAAGGCAGGGTAGCTGAAGCTTTCTTT.